The rows below give T cell receptor beta chains drawn from one sample of a study of cytomegalovirus exposure and HLA in healthy donors. TCRdb's table, derived via immunoSEQ multiplex PCR, lists solely in-frame clones and lacks some. The sample yields some 150,000 clones, 77% seen once. Sequences were obtained from PBMCs. These receptors all stem from a man aged 30 to 45 in good health and CMV-seropositive. The CDR3 runs from the conserved cysteine through the conserved F or W. A D gene is named only where the DNA matches it firmly. For some rows the clone size is stated as once, few or many, or as a class when expanded; others skip it.

D	V	size	length	J	DNA	CDR3
TRBD1	TRBV2	few	14	TRBJ2-7	TGTGCCAGCAGTGAGAGGGGGCGTATCCACGAGCAGTACTTC	CASSERGRIHEQYF
NA	TRBV10-3	NA	14	TRBJ1-6	TGTGCCATCACCGAATCTCCGGATAATTCACCCCTCCACTTT	CAITESPDNSPLHF
TRBD2	TRBV11-2	NA	15	TRBJ2-2	TGTGCCAGCAGCTTACGGACTAGCGGCACCGGGGAGCTGTTTTTT	CASSLRTSGTGELFF
NA	TRBV5-1	once	13	TRBJ1-1	TGCGCCAGCAGCTTTGACCTTAGGACTGAAGCCTTCTTT	CASSFDLRTEAFF
TRBD1	TRBV27	NA	14	TRBJ2-7	TGTGCCAGCAGTTCGACAGGGGATGACTACGAGCAGTACTTC	CASSSTGDDYEQYF
TRBD1	TRBV10-3	NA	17	TRBJ1-6	TGTGCCATCAGAGCGGGACAGGGGAGCTCCTATAATTCACCCCTCCACTTT	CAIRAGQGSSYNSPLHF
TRBD1	TRBV7-6	NA	20	TRBJ1-4	TGTGCCAGCAGCTCATCTACCGGGACAGGTAAGGATTCGACTAATGAAAAACTGTTTTTT	CASSSSTGTGKDSTNEKLFF
NA	TRBV27	NA	13	TRBJ2-7	TGTGCCAGCATGCGGGTCGCGGGGTACGAGCAGTACTTC	CASMRVAGYEQYF
NA	TRBV2	NA	15	TRBJ2-1	TGTGCCAGCAGTGAGGGACAAGCGTTGCACAATGAGCAGTTCTTC	CASSEGQALHNEQFF
NA	TRBV30	NA	11	TRBJ2-1	TGTGCCTGGAGTCAGGGGCGAGAGCAGTTCTTC	CAWSQGREQFF
TRBD2	TRBV5-1	NA	15	TRBJ2-5	TGCGCCAGCCCCCTGTTAGCGGGGGGTAAAGAGACCCAGTACTTC	CASPLLAGGKETQYF
TRBD1	TRBV6-6	once	15	TRBJ2-2	TGTGCCAGCAGTATTGGGACAGTGAACACCGGGGAGCTGTTTTTT	CASSIGTVNTGELFF
NA	TRBV7-2	once	14	TRBJ2-7	TGTGCCAGCAGCTTAGCGGGCAGCTCCTACGAGCAGTACTTC	CASSLAGSSYEQYF
TRBD1	TRBV29-1	NA	14	TRBJ1-1	TGCAGCGTTCGTAGGGGGACAGTGGGTTTTACAGCTTTCTTT	CSVRRGTVGFTAFF
NA	TRBV29-1	NA	13	TRBJ1-4	TGCAGCGCCGGTGGAGGGAAGGATGAAAAACTGTTTTTT	CSAGGGKDEKLFF
TRBD1	TRBV7-9	NA	17	TRBJ2-2	TGTGCCAGCAGCTCCATCCCGGGACAGGGCTACACCGGGGAGCTGTTTTTT	CASSSIPGQGYTGELFF
TRBD1	TRBV7-3	NA	15	TRBJ2-7	TGTGCCAGCAGCTTGTCCGGGACAGGGGCCCACGAGCAGTACTTC	CASSLSGTGAHEQYF
NA	TRBV4-1	NA	13	TRBJ2-7	TGCGCCAGCAGCCTAGTAGGGGGCTACGAGCAGTACTTC	CASSLVGGYEQYF
NA	TRBV7-6	NA	12	TRBJ2-3	TGTGCCAGCAGCGACGGGACAGATACGCAGTATTTT	CASSDGTDTQYF
NA	TRBV29-1	NA	13	TRBJ2-2	TGCAGCGTCGGGACATCGAACACCGGGGAGCTGTTTTTT	CSVGTSNTGELFF
NA	TRBV5-4	NA	12	TRBJ1-2	TGTGCCAGCAGCTTGGCCAGTTCGGGCTACACCTTC	CASSLASSGYTF
NA	TRBV5-6	NA	13	TRBJ2-7	TGTGCCAGCAGCTTGGATGGAGCCTACGAGCAGTACTTC	CASSLDGAYEQYF
NA	TRBV27	NA	15	TRBJ2-7	TGTGCCAGCAGTTGGGTGGGGGGGGCCTCCTACGAGCAGTACTTC	CASSWVGGASYEQYF
NA	TRBV4-2	few	14	TRBJ2-1	TGTGCCAGCAGCCAAGGGGGCGGCTACAATGAGCAGTTCTTC	CASSQGGGYNEQFF